Sequencing of this T cell receptor beta chain was carried out in a study of beta chain features in type 1 diabetes. General observations from the study: Researchers report that Type 1 diabetes patients had moderately but significantly shorter TCRB CDR3s across all four CD4+ subsets.

The authors reverse transcribed all of the isolated RNA, so sequencing captured expressed TCRB transcripts. The data were produced by immunoSEQ multiplex PCR, yet TCRdb's version contains in-frame clones alone and is incomplete. The table includes some 160,000 clones, 6.5% to 10% detected once. As concerns this clone: Antigen: not known.

A CD45RO/CCR7/CD25/CD127/CD95/CD27 panel sorted naive, central memory, regulatory and stem cell-like memory CD4+ cells. The authors obtained over 95% purity in all sorted populations. CDR3 size: 15 residues. The ends lost 3 bases at V and 6 bases at J; junction bases unmatched: 8. CDR1 LNHDA and CDR2 SQIVND come from the germline V gene (reference sequence). The chain links TRBV19 to TRBJ2-4; 7 nucleotides line up with TRBD1. The specimen was central memory CD4+ T cells from blood. The clonotype originates from a woman aged 18-29 years with type 1 diabetes. CDR3 coding DNA: TGTGCCAGTAGTATTGAGGGGGCCCCGAGAAACATTCAGTACTTC. This codes for CASSIEGAPRNIQYF.